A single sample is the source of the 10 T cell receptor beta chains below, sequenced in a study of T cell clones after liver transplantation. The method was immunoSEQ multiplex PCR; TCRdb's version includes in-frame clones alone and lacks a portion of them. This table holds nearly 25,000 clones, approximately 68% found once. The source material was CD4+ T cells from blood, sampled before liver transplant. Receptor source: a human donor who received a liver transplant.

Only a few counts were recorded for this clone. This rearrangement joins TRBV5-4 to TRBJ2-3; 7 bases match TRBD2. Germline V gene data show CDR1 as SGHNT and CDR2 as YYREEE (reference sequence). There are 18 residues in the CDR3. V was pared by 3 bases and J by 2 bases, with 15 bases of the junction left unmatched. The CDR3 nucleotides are TGTGCCAGCAGCTGGGGAGGTACTAGCGAACCTTCCACAGATACGCAGTATTTT. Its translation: CASSWGGTSEPSTDTQYF.

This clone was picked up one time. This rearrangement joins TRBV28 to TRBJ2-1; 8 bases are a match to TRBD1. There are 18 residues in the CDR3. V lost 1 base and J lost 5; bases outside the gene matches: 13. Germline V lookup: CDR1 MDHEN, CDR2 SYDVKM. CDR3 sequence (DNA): TGTGCCAGCAGTTTATCGACAGGGGTTGGTTCCTTTGACAATGAGCAGTTCTTC. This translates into CASSLSTGVGSFDNEQFF.

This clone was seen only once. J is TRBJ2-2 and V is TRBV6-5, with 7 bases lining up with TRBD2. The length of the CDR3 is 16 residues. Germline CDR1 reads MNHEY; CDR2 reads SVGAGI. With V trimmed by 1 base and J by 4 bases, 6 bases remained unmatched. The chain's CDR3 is CASSYFGGWSTGELFF. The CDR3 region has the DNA TGTGCCAGCAGTTACTTCGGGGGGTGGAGCACCGGGGAGCTGTTTTTT.

CDR3 DNA sequence: TGTGCCAGCAGTTCCGCGACACCAGGGACAGATACGCAGTATTTT. Its translation: CASSSATPGTDTQYF. The V gene is TRBV6-5, the J gene TRBJ2-3, with D perhaps matching TRBD1 (5 bases). The V gene lost 4 bases and the J gene lost 3 bases, with 14 bases spanning the gap. Per germline, CDR1 MNHEY and CDR2 SVGAGI. The CDR3 spans 15 residues.

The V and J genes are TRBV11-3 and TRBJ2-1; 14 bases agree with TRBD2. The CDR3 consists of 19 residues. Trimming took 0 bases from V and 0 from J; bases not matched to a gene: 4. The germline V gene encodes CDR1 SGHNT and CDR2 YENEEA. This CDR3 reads CASSLDRLAGGSSYNEQFF. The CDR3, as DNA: TGTGCCAGCAGCTTAGACCGACTAGCGGGAGGGAGCTCCTACAATGAGCAGTTCTTC.

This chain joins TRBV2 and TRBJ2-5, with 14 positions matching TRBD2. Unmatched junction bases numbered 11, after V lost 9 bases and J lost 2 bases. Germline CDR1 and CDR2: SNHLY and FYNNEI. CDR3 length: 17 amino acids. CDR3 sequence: CASLDPGLAGEQETQYF. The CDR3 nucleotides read TGTGCCAGTCTCGACCCGGGACTAGCGGGGGAGCAAGAGACCCAGTACTTC.

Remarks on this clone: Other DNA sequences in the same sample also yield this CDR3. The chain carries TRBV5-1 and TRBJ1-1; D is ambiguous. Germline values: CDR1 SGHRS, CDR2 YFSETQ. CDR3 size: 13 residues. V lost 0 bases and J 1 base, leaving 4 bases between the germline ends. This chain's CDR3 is CASSLDRNTEAFF. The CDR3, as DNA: TGCGCCAGCAGCTTGGATCGGAACACTGAAGCTTTCTTT.

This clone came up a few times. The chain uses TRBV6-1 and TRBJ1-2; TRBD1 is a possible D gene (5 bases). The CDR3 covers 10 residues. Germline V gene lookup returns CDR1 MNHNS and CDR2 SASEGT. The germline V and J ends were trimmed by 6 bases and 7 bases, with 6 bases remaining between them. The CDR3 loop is CASSRVGYTF. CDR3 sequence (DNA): TGTGCCAGCAGCAGGGTTGGCTACACCTTC.

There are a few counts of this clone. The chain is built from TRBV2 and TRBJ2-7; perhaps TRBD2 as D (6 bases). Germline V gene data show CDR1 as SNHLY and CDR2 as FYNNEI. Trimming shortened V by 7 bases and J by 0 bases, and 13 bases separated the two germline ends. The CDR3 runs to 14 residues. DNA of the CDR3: TGTGCCAGCAACCCGGGACTTCCCTCCTACGAGCAGTACTTC. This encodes CASNPGLPSYEQYF.

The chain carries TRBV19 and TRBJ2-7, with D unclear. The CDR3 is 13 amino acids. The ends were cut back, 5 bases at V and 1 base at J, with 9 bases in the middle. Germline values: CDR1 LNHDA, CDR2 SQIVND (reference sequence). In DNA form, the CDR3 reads TGTGCCAGTAGTCCAGGAAATTCCTACGAGCAGTACTTC. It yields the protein CASSPGNSYEQYF.